Listed here is a single T cell receptor beta chain. No antigen is known for it. This CDR3 has 13 residues. The V gene lost 6 bases and the J gene lost 3 bases, with 11 bases spanning the gap. CDR1 is SNHLY, CDR2 FYNNEI, per germline. This specimen comes from a study of vaccination effects on CD4 cells after COVID-19. TCRdb keeps only in-frame clones here, not all; method: immunoSEQ multiplex PCR. The sample comprises 55,000 or so clones, under 70% of which are singletons, and around 16% rests with the top ten. Prior to sequencing, the ViraFEST assay stimulated PBMC with viral peptide pools, which expanded the antigen-specific CD4+ T cells. It was after approximately 11 days of culture that CD4+ T cells were isolated. None of the vaccinated had previously contracted SARS-CoV-2, and their nucleocapsid antibodies tested negative. Every well housed two million PBMC, which grew in culture alongside about 10 IU/ml IL-2 and about 10 ug/ml peptides.

The clonotype comes from a human donor who received a COVID-19 vaccine. Sequenced here: CD4+ T cells from PBMCs cultured with SARS-CoV-2 spike peptides, sampled before COVID-19 vaccination. The chain uses TRBV2 and TRBJ2-5, with D perhaps matching TRBD1 (5 bases). The CDR3 DNA reads as TGTGCCAGCAGGAGAACAGGAAAAGAGACCCAGTACTTC. Its protein product is CASRRTGKETQYF.